The 19 T cell receptor beta chains listed next were all sequenced from one sample in a study of cytomegalovirus exposure and HLA in healthy donors. Vbeta (60) and Jbeta (13) primers were used in the PCR. TCRdb keeps only in-frame clones here, not all; method: immunoSEQ multiplex PCR. The sample records 250,000 or so clones, 80% to 95% being singletons. What was sequenced was PBMCs. These receptors were obtained from a girl aged 2 to 9 in good health and CMV-seronegative.

In its sample, this clone was seen a few times. The chain links TRBV5-1 to TRBJ2-3; D is unresolved. V was pared by 0 bases and J by 1 base, with 6 bases between. The CDR3 extends over 14 amino acids. In germline, CDR1 is SGHRS, CDR2 YFSETQ. The CDR3 coding sequence is TGCGCCAGCAGCTTGGGGGCTCGCACAGATACGCAGTATTTT. This sequence encodes CASSLGARTDTQYF.

This clone was counted only a few times. This chain links TRBV5-6 with TRBJ1-2; TRBD1 is a possible D gene (6 bases). The ends were cut back, 4 bases at V and 2 bases at J, with 15 bases in the middle. Germline CDR1 is SGHDT and CDR2 is YYEEEE. There are 15 residues in the CDR3. The chain's CDR3 is CASSPLPRGNYGYTF. As DNA, the CDR3 is TGTGCCAGCAGCCCACTCCCGAGGGGGAACTATGGCTACACCTTC.

This clone was recorded only once. The genes are TRBV5-1 and TRBJ2-6; D might be TRBD1 (6 bases). Trimming cost V 4 bases and J 2 bases, with 16 bases left between them. From germline, CDR1 is SGHRS and CDR2 YFSETQ. There are 17 residues in the CDR3. As DNA, the CDR3 is TGCGCCAGCAGCGTAAGACAGGTCGGAACTGGGGCCAACGTCCTGACTTTC. Protein sequence: CASSVRQVGTGANVLTF. The full variable domain, in which reference TRBV5-1 and TRBJ2-6 provide the parts outside the CDR3, is KAGVTQTPRYLIKTRGQQVTLSCSPISGHRSVSWYQQTPGQGLQFLFEYFSETQRNKGNFPGRFSGRQFSNSRSEMNVSTLELGDSALYLCASSVRQVGTGANVLTFGAGSRLTVL.

The rearrangement links TRBV11-3 to TRBJ2-3; D may be TRBD2 (6 bases). CDR1 is SGHNT and CDR2 is YENEEA in the germline V gene. CDR3 length equals 15 residues. Trimming took off 5 bases at V and 0 bases at J, with 12 bases between the two ends. The CDR3 protein is CASSVGGASTDTQYF. The CDR3 nucleotides are TGTGCCAGCAGCGTCGGGGGTGCTAGCACAGATACGCAGTATTTT.

The chain employs TRBV15 and TRBJ2-3; D possibly corresponds to TRBD1 (6 bases). Germline lookup yields CDR1 LNHNV and CDR2 YYDKDF (reference sequence). The V and J ends lost 0 bases and 6 bases respectively, with 10 bases between them. This CDR3 spans 14 amino acids. This chain's CDR3 is CATSREATGDTQYF. The CDR3 nucleotides are TGTGCCACCAGCAGAGAAGCAACAGGGGATACGCAGTATTTT. The variable domain in full, completed from reference TRBV15 and TRBJ2-3, reads DAMVIQNPRYQVTQFGKPVTLSCSQTLNHNVMYWYQQKSSQAPKLLFHYYDKDFNNEADTPDNFQSRRPNTSFCFLDIRSPGLGDTAMYLCATSREATGDTQYFGPGTRLTVL.

This chain links TRBV6-5 with TRBJ1-2, with 7 bases aligning to TRBD1. This CDR3 comprises 14 residues. V lost 5 bases and J lost 8; bases outside the gene matches: 11. The germline gives CDR1 MNHEY, CDR2 SVGAGI. CDR3 in DNA: TGTGCCAGCAGTAACACCAGGGGGAGACGCGGCTACACCTTC. Its translation is CASSNTRGRRGYTF.

The chain employs TRBV6-4 and TRBJ2-1, with 14 bases that match TRBD2. V was clipped by 3 bases and J by 5 bases; unmatched bases: 12. Germline loops: CDR1 MRHNA, CDR2 SNTAGT. The CDR3 length is 19 residues. The CDR3 sequence is CASSEPGLAGVRWNNEQFF. The CDR3 region has the DNA TGTGCCAGCAGTGAACCGGGACTAGCGGGAGTAAGGTGGAACAATGAGCAGTTCTTC.

For this clone: This sample also contains other DNA sequences that code for the same CDR3. The chain uses TRBV6-5 and TRBJ1-1; D is perhaps TRBD1 (6 bases). Germline V gives CDR1 MNHEY, CDR2 SVGAGI. The CDR3 is made up of 13 amino acids. Trimming removed 5 bases at V and 1 base at J, with 8 bases between. The CDR3 protein is CASSRTENTEAFF. For the CDR3, the DNA is TGTGCCAGCAGTAGGACAGAGAACACTGAAGCTTTCTTT.

The V gene is TRBV30, the J gene TRBJ2-3; 7 bases match TRBD2. Germline-derived CDR1 and CDR2 are GTSNPN and SVGIG (reference sequence). Trimming took 0 bases from V and 7 from J; bases not matched to a gene: 13. The CDR3 is 16 amino acids. CDR3 residues: CAWSVPWSGASHTQYF. CDR3 nucleotide sequence: TGTGCCTGGAGTGTACCCTGGAGCGGGGCTTCCCATACGCAGTATTTT.

The chain is built from TRBV19 and TRBJ2-7; 9 bases fit TRBD2. Per the germline V gene, CDR1 is LNHDA and CDR2 is SQIVND (reference sequence). The CDR3 sequence is 14 residues long. The ends lost 3 bases at V and 4 bases at J; junction bases unmatched: 4. Here the CDR3 reads CASSMREGLYEQYF. CDR3 coding DNA: TGTGCCAGTAGTATGCGGGAGGGATTGTACGAGCAGTACTTC.

In its sample, this clone was seen once. Written as DNA, the CDR3 is TGTGCCAGCAGTTTCCAGGACAGGGTCCACTACGAGCAGTACTTC. Translated: CASSFQDRVHYEQYF. The chain employs TRBV28 and TRBJ2-7; the match to TRBD1 covers 8 bases. This CDR3 spans 15 amino acids. Germline V gene data show CDR1 as MDHEN and CDR2 as SYDVKM. V trimming: 3 bases; J trimming: 3 bases; junction bases outside the gene matches: 7.

To note about this clone: In the same sample, other DNA sequences code for this CDR3. This chain links TRBV7-8 with TRBJ1-5; TRBD1 is a possible D gene (5 bases). Germline V lookup: CDR1 SGHVS, CDR2 FQNEAQ. CDR3 length: 16 amino acids. The V gene lost 1 base and the J gene lost 0 bases, with 10 bases spanning the gap. CDR3 region: CASSLEGKSSNQPQHF. The CDR3 DNA is TGTGCCAGCAGCTTAGAGGGGAAGTCTAGCAATCAGCCCCAGCATTTT.

V usage is TRBV5-6 and J usage is TRBJ2-7; tentatively, D is TRBD2 (6 bases). CDR1 and CDR2 (germline): SGHDT, YYEEEE. This CDR3 contains 14 residues. Trimming removed 4 bases from V and 7 bases from J, with 18 bases in between. The CDR3 DNA sequence: TGTGCCAGCAGCATCGGGACTGGTTTTATGGAGCAGTACTTC. It yields the protein CASSIGTGFMEQYF.

The rearrangement links TRBV30 to TRBJ2-6, with 7 positions matching TRBD2. This CDR3 region has 15 residues. CDR1 and CDR2 (germline): GTSNPN, SVGIG (reference sequence). J gave up 2 bases and V 3 bases, and 4 bases lay outside the gene matches. CDR3 DNA: TGTGCCTGGAGGGGGGGGGTGGCTGGGGCCAACGTCCTGACTTTC. Residues: CAWRGGVAGANVLTF.

This clone was counted between two and nine times. This sequence joins TRBV5-1 and TRBJ1-6; D not certain. The CDR3 spans 12 residues. Germline V gives CDR1 SGHRS, CDR2 YFSETQ. V was clipped by 5 bases and J by 7 bases, with 7 bases between them. In nucleotides, the CDR3 is TGCGCCAGCAGGAGCGGAAATTCACCCCTCCACTTT. It yields the protein CASRSGNSPLHF.

The chain couples TRBV7-2 to TRBJ1-2, with D possibly TRBD1 on 5 matching bases. This CDR3 is built from 14 residues. Per germline, CDR1 SGHTA and CDR2 FQGNSA. Deletions cut 1 base from V and 5 bases from J, with 11 bases between. The CDR3 DNA follows: TGTGCCAGCAGCTTAGGGGGCGGGGGATATGGCTACACCTTC. Amino acids: CASSLGGGGYGYTF.

The chain links TRBV27 to TRBJ1-3; TRBD1 might be the D (6 bases). CDR1 MNHEY and CDR2 SMNVEV come from the germline V gene (reference sequence). This CDR3 is 19 amino acids long. Deletions cut 3 bases from V and 0 bases from J, with 21 bases between. The DNA of the CDR3 is TGTGCCAGCAGTTTTCTCCCACCAACGGACAGCCTCTCTGGAAACACCATATATTTT. Translation gives CASSFLPPTDSLSGNTIYF.

V gene TRBV4-1 combines with J gene TRBJ2-3, with D maybe TRBD2 (6 bases). The CDR3 is made up of 15 amino acids. The V gene lost 3 bases and the J gene lost 2 bases, with 12 bases spanning the gap. From germline, CDR1 is MGHRA and CDR2 YSYEKL. The CDR3 nucleotides are TGCGCCAGCAGCCAGATACTAGCTCCCACAGATACGCAGTATTTT. Translating it yields CASSQILAPTDTQYF.

This chain links TRBV7-8 with TRBJ2-7; D is unclear. This CDR3 is built from 13 residues. The V gene's germline CDR1 is SGHVS and CDR2 FQNEAQ. Trimming shortened V by 3 bases and J by 2 bases, and 8 bases separated the two germline ends. The CDR3 DNA reads TGTGCCAGCAGCTTGGGCAGTCCCTACGAGCAGTACTTC. Its translation: CASSLGSPYEQYF.